Listed below are T cell receptor beta chains from one sample, sequenced in a study of blood T cell repertoires in COVID-19. Sequencing was performed with immunoSEQ multiplex PCR; in TCRdb, only in-frame clones are kept and a portion is missing. The sample records some 150,000 clones, approximately 83% being singletons. The sequencing input was peripheral blood. These receptors originate from a woman aged 60-70 years with COVID-19, enrolled during active disease. The CDR3 runs from the conserved cysteine through the conserved F or W. Each record gives: clone size, D gene, J gene, V gene, CDR3 DNA, CDR3 protein. The D gene is left open where the match is weak. A row's size may be missing; if present it is once, few, many or a size class.

NA | NA | TRBJ2-5 | TRBV11-2 | TGTGCCAGCAGCTCTACAGGGCAAGAGACCCAGTACTTC | CASSSTGQETQYF
once | NA | TRBJ2-2 | TRBV15 | TGTGCCACCAGCAATTCCCCCGGGAACACCGGGGAGCTGTTTTTT | CATSNSPGNTGELFF
NA | TRBD1 | TRBJ2-7 | TRBV24-1 | TGTGCCACCAGTGACCCCGGGACAGGGCCCCCCTACGAGCAGTACTTC | CATSDPGTGPPYEQYF
NA | NA | TRBJ2-3 | TRBV24-1 | TGTGCCACCAGTGCCCACAGGGCCAGCACAGATACGCAGTATTTT | CATSAHRASTDTQYF
NA | TRBD1 | TRBJ2-7 | TRBV25-1 | TGTGCCAGTGGGGGGACAGGCTACGAGCAGTACTTC | CASGGTGYEQYF
NA | NA | TRBJ2-5 | TRBV10-1 | TGCGCCAGCAATAAGGTCGTAGGTAGGAGGACCCAGTACTTC | CASNKVVGRRTQYF
NA | NA | TRBJ2-2 | TRBV15 | TGTGCCACCAGCAGAGATCGCCGGGGGTCCGGCGGGGAGCTGTTTTTT | CATSRDRRGSGGELFF
NA | TRBD1 | TRBJ1-2 | TRBV24-1 | TGTGCCACCAGTGACCAAACAGGGGGAGTGAGAGGCTACACCTTC | CATSDQTGGVRGYTF
NA | NA | TRBJ1-2 | TRBV30 | TGTGCCTGGAGTGTAAGGTCTTGGCAGGGGTATGGCTACACCTTC | CAWSVRSWQGYGYTF
NA | NA | TRBJ2-5 | TRBV11-2 | TGTGCCAGCAGCTTAGACGGTCAATCTAGCTATAAAGAGACCCAGTACTTC | CASSLDGQSSYKETQYF
NA | TRBD1 | TRBJ1-2 | TRBV10-3 | TGTGCCATCAGTGAGATCGCAGGGGGCGGTGGCTACACCTTC | CAISEIAGGGGYTF
once | NA | TRBJ2-5 | TRBV11-2 | TGTGCCAGCAGGACAGGAGCCCCGGAGACCCAGTACTTC | CASRTGAPETQYF
NA | NA | TRBJ1-1 | TRBV30 | TGTGCCTGGAGTGTACGAGGGCTGAACACTGAAGCTTTCTTT | CAWSVRGLNTEAFF
NA | TRBD1 | TRBJ1-6 | TRBV7-3 | TGTGCCAGCAGCACAGGGGGACTAAATAATTCACCCCTCCACTTT | CASSTGGLNNSPLHF
NA | NA | TRBJ1-1 | TRBV27 | TGTGCCAGCACCCTAGCCGGGGGTGGCACTGAAGCTTTCTTT | CASTLAGGGTEAFF
NA | NA | TRBJ2-5 | TRBV7-2 | TGTGCCAGCAGCCGACTAGTTCTAGAGACCCAGTACTTC | CASSRLVLETQYF
NA | TRBD1 | TRBJ1-6 | TRBV5-1 | TGCGCCAGCAGCTTGGTGGAGACAGGGGACGGTTCACCCCTCCACTTT | CASSLVETGDGSPLHF
NA | TRBD1 | TRBJ1-3 | TRBV7-9 | TGTGCCAGCAGCTCACAGGGGCCCGGAGGGAACACCATATATTTT | CASSSQGPGGNTIYF
NA | TRBD1 | TRBJ2-5 | TRBV6-2/TRBV6-3 | TGTGCCAGCAGTGCAGTGACAGGGGACGAGACCCAGTACTTC | CASSAVTGDETQYF
NA | TRBD2 | TRBJ2-1 | TRBV12-3/TRBV12-4 | TGTGCCAGCAGGGGACTAAATGAGCAGTTCTTC | CASRGLNEQFF
NA | TRBD1 | TRBJ2-2 | TRBV5-1 | TGCGCCAGCAGGCCGGGACAGGGGGTAGTCGCGAACACCGGGGAGCTGTTTTTT | CASRPGQGVVANTGELFF
NA | TRBD1 | TRBJ1-2 | TRBV10-1 | TGCGCCACCCTCAGGGGGCCAAGCTATGGCTACACCTTC | CATLRGPSYGYTF
NA | NA | TRBJ1-1 | TRBV6-5 | TGTGCCAGCAGTTACTCGAGCGGGGTGGGTGAAGCTTTCTTT | CASSYSSGVGEAFF
once | NA | TRBJ2-3 | TRBV2 | TGTGCCTCAGAGGCGGAAACCTTTTCTACGCAGTATTTT | CASEAETFSTQYF
NA | NA | TRBJ1-1 | TRBV29-1 | TGCAGCGTTAAACGGAGCTTTATGAACACTGAAGCTTTCTTT | CSVKRSFMNTEAFF
NA | NA | TRBJ2-2 | TRBV15 | TGTGCCACCAGCAGAGGCAGGGGATTGAACACCGGGGAGCTGTTTTTT | CATSRGRGLNTGELFF
NA | TRBD2 | TRBJ2-3 | TRBV19 | TGTGCCAGTAGTATGGAGCGGGGAAGCACAGATACGCAGTATTTT | CASSMERGSTDTQYF
NA | TRBD1 | TRBJ2-5 | TRBV29-1 | TGCAGCGCTCGGGACAGGGACCTAGAGACCCAGTACTTC | CSARDRDLETQYF
NA | NA | TRBJ1-2 | TRBV7-2 | TGTGCCAGCAGCTTAGAACGGGTATATGGCTACACCTTC | CASSLERVYGYTF
NA | NA | TRBJ2-5 | TRBV19 | TGTGCCAGTGGCCCAACAGGGTCCAGAGACCAGTACTTC | CASGPTGSRDQYF
NA | TRBD1 | TRBJ1-2 | TRBV5-6 | TGTGCCAGCAGCTCAAACCGGGACAGGCGGTGGTATGGCTACACCTTC | CASSSNRDRRWYGYTF
few | TRBD1 | TRBJ2-7 | TRBV5-1 | TGCGCCAGCAGCTTCGGGACAGGGGGCATCGAGCAGTACTTC | CASSFGTGGIEQYF
NA | NA | TRBJ2-7 | TRBV6-2/TRBV6-3 | TGTGCCAGCAGCAACGGCCAGGTTTCCGAGCAGTACTTC | CASSNGQVSEQYF
NA | TRBD1 | TRBJ1-1 | TRBV19 | TGTGCCAGTAGTAGGACAGGGTTTATGAACACTGAAGCTTTCTTT | CASSRTGFMNTEAFF
NA | TRBD1 | TRBJ1-6 | TRBV7-9 | TGTGCCAGCAGACCCGGGACAGGGACTTCACCCCTCCACTTT | CASRPGTGTSPLHF
NA | TRBD1 | TRBJ1-1 | TRBV5-5 | TGTGCCAGCAGCTTGGCTTTAGACAGGGTGTCGGCTGAAGCTTTCTTT | CASSLALDRVSAEAFF
once | NA | TRBJ2-5 | TRBV29-1 | TGCAGCGTACGGGGCAGGGGCCAAGAGACCCAGTACTTC | CSVRGRGQETQYF
NA | TRBD1 | TRBJ1-3 | TRBV10-3 | TGTGCCATCGAAGGGACGGGACAGGCTTACTCTGGAAACACCATATATTTT | CAIEGTGQAYSGNTIYF
NA | NA | TRBJ2-1 | TRBV4-1 | TGCGCCAGCAGCCCGACAGTTTACAATGAGCAGTTCTTC | CASSPTVYNEQFF
NA | TRBD2 | TRBJ2-5 | TRBV5-1 | TGCGCCAGCAGCTTGGGCCTAGCGGGGGGCAAAGAGACCCAGTACTTC | CASSLGLAGGKETQYF
NA | TRBD1 | TRBJ2-7 | TRBV5-6 | TGTGCCAGCAGCCTCGGACAGGGGTTCGGATACGAGCAGTACTTC | CASSLGQGFGYEQYF
NA | NA | TRBJ1-5 | TRBV2 | TGTGCCAGCGCGAGGGATGGTGATCAGCCCCAGCATTTT | CASARDGDQPQHF
NA | TRBD2 | TRBJ2-3 | TRBV7-8 | TGTGCCAGCAGCCTGGGACTAGCGGGGGCCACCACAGATACGCAGTATTTT | CASSLGLAGATTDTQYF
NA | NA | TRBJ2-7 | TRBV30 | TGTGCCTGGTTTCCCCTCTTTGAGGGAGGAGGCTATTTCTACGAGCAGTACTTC | CAWFPLFEGGGYFYEQYF
NA | NA | TRBJ1-1 | TRBV18 | TGTGCCAGCTCACCTCCCGCAGGGGAGTTGTCCACTGAAGCTTTCTTT | CASSPPAGELSTEAFF
NA | TRBD1 | TRBJ2-2 | TRBV27 | TGTGCCAGCAACGACAGGGGGAACACCGGGGAGCTGTTTTTT | CASNDRGNTGELFF
NA | TRBD1 | TRBJ1-6 | TRBV5-8 | TGTGCCAGCAGCTATGGACAGGGCAAGAGCTCCTATAATTCACCCCTCCACTTT | CASSYGQGKSSYNSPLHF
many | TRBD2 | TRBJ2-3 | TRBV2 | TGTGCCAGCCGAGCGGGGTCTAGCACAGATACGCAGTATTTT | CASRAGSSTDTQYF
NA | NA | TRBJ2-7 | TRBV4-1 | TGCGCCAGCAGCCAAGACGGGGTGGCCTACGAGCAGTACTTC | CASSQDGVAYEQYF
once | NA | TRBJ1-1 | TRBV4-1 | TGCGCCAGCAGCCAGTACGGGGACACTGAAGCTTTCTTT | CASSQYGDTEAFF
few | TRBD2 | TRBJ2-3 | TRBV7-2 | TGTGCCAGCAGCTTAGCGCGGGGACTAGGAACGCAGTATTTT | CASSLARGLGTQYF
NA | TRBD2 | TRBJ2-1 | TRBV3-1/TRBV3-2 | TGTGCCAGCAGCCGCGGGACTAGCGGGGGGAATGAGCAGTTCTTC | CASSRGTSGGNEQFF
once | NA | TRBJ2-3 | TRBV30 | TGTGCCTGGGGCACAGGGTCGACAGATACGCAGTATTTT | CAWGTGSTDTQYF
NA | NA | TRBJ2-7 | TRBV13 | TGTGCCAGCAGCATACCGGGACAGGGCGCTAGCGGGCCGTCCTACGAGCAGTACTTC | CASSIPGQGASGPSYEQYF
NA | NA | TRBJ1-2 | TRBV2 | TGTGCCTGTCACAGGGATGAATATGGCTACACCTTC | CACHRDEYGYTF
NA | TRBD1 | TRBJ1-1 | TRBV18 | TGTGCCAGCTCACCAGACAGGGAAAACACTGAAGCTTTCTTT | CASSPDRENTEAFF
NA | NA | TRBJ2-2 | TRBV3-1/TRBV3-2 | TGTGCCAGCAGCCAAGGGGCAGGGGACACCGGGGAGCTGTTTTTT | CASSQGAGDTGELFF
NA | TRBD1 | TRBJ1-3 | TRBV27 | TGTGCCAGCAGTTTACGTAGCCTCCAGGGGGCGGCTGGAAACACCATATATTTT | CASSLRSLQGAAGNTIYF
NA | NA | TRBJ1-6 | TRBV14 | TGTGCCAGCAGCCAAGAAGGGACTGGTATATCACCCCTCCACTTT | CASSQEGTGISPLHF